This T cell receptor beta chain is from a study of neoadjuvant anti-PD-1 for oral cavity cancer. Study-level points and caveats: Higher pretreatment Treg/Th17 ratios tracked higher pretreatment blood clonality. Non-responders to neoadjuvant nivolumab had significantly more clonal PBMC T cells than responders.

TCRdb keeps only in-frame clones here, not all; method: immunoSEQ multiplex PCR. The sample yields over 11,000 clones, about 70% seen once. J lost 7 bases, V lost 2 bases, and 6 bases had no gene match. CDR3 size: 16 residues. Germline loops: CDR1 MNHNS, CDR2 SASEGT. This clone was counted only a few times. Its matching antigen is unknown. Stage II-IVA oral cavity squamous cell carcinoma was new and untreated by systemic or radiation therapy. The source material was PBMCs, sampled before nivolumab (anti-PD-1) treatment. This TCR derives from a person aged 40-85 years with oral cavity squamous cell carcinoma. The V call is TRBV6-1, the J call TRBJ2-2; 11 nucleotides align to TRBD2. As DNA, the CDR3 is TGTGCCAGCAGTGAAAGGCTAGCGGGGGGCCTCGGGGAGCTGTTTTTT. Amino acid sequence: CASSERLAGGLGELFF.